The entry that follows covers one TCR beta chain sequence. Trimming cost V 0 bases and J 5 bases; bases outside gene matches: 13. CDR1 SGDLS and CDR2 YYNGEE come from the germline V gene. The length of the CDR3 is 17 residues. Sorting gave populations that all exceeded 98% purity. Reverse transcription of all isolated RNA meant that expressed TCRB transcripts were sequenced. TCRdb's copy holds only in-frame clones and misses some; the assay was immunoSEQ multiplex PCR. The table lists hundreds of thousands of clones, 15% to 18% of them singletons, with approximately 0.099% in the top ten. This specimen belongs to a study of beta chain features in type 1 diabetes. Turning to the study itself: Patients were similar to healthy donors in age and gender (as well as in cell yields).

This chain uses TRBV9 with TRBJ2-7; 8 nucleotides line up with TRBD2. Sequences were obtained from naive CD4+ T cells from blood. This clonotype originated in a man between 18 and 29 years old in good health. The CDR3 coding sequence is TGTGCCAGCAGCGTAGGGGGCCTGAGCGGGAGTCACCACGAGCAGTACTTC. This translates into CASSVGGLSGSHHEQYF.